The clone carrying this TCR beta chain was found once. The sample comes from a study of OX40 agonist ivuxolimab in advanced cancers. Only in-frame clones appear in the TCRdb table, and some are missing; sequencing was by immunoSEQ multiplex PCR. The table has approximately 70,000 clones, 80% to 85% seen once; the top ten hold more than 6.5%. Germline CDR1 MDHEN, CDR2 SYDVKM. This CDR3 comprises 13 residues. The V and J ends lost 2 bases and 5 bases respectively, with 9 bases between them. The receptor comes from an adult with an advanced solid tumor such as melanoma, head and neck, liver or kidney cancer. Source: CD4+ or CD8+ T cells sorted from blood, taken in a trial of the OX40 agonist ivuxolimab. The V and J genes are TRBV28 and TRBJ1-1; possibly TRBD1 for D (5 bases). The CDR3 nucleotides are TGTGCCAGCAGTTTAGGGGGAAGGACTGAAGCTTTCTTT. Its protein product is CASSLGGRTEAFF.